The present T cell receptor beta chain was sequenced within a study of T-cell reconstitution after alpha-beta-depleted transplantation in children (dated by TCRdb to the mid-2010s). In terms of the full investigation: Using TCR repertoire profiling, the study quantitatively followed how T-cell immune reconstitution unfolded in children after TCRalphabeta/CD19-depleted allogeneic hematopoietic cell transplantation.

A total of 13 residues make up the CDR3, ends included. CDR3 DNA only is kept here, 39 bases in frame from base 1. The germline V gene (reference sequence) sets CDR1 to DFQATT and CDR2 to SNEGSKA. Trimming removed 3 bases from V and 7 bases from J, leaving 10 bases between the germline ends. This specimen's treatment or condition label, per the study, means: allogeneic hematopoietic cell transplantation with graft depleted of TCRalphabeta T cells and CD19 B cells. Transplant recipients were children who received TCRalphabeta/CD19-depleted allogeneic hematopoietic cell grafts. The library was obtained by PCR. Sequencing took place on an Illumina HiSeq 2500. TCR libraries were prepared with molecular barcoding, using unique molecular identifiers to normalize TCRbeta repertoire quantification. TCRdb itself trimmed the public reads at Q25 with fastp, ran MiXCR and retained productive beta chains. Rows merge per CDR3 protein into single entries with the most common DNA and genes. This sample is represented by approximately 190,000 distinct CDR3 sequences; approximately 8.4% of them were singletons. The ten top clones hold about a third of the sample.

As concerns this clonotype: No antigen is known for it. The final CDR3 position lacks the conserved phenylalanine or tryptophan, pointing to a likely read error.

General study outcomes and caveats: In some patients, the high TCRbeta diversity seen at day 60 was put down to recipient T cells and intrathymic progenitors that had survived conditioning. The frequencies of hyperexpanded clones fell over the following months, and after one year, T-cell counts and TCRbeta diversity were mostly attributed to newly produced T cells. About two months after transplant, the apparently early recovery of alphabetaT-cell counts reportedly depended on just several hundred clones that had expanded rapidly and came from non-depleted graft cells.

This TCR was recovered from a male patient between 2 and 15 years old who had a stem cell transplant for acute myeloid leukemia, so the T cells may come from the graft donor. The source was PBMCs, mostly from graft donor cells, collected 360 days after TCRalphabeta/CD19-depleted stem cell transplant. Rearrangement joined TRBV20-1 to TRBJ1-6; the D gene is perhaps TRBD1, from 5 matching bases. CDR3 sequence: CSARSGVNSPLHY. The nucleotide sequence is TGCAGTGCTAGGTCGGGGGTAAATTCACCCCTCCACTAT.